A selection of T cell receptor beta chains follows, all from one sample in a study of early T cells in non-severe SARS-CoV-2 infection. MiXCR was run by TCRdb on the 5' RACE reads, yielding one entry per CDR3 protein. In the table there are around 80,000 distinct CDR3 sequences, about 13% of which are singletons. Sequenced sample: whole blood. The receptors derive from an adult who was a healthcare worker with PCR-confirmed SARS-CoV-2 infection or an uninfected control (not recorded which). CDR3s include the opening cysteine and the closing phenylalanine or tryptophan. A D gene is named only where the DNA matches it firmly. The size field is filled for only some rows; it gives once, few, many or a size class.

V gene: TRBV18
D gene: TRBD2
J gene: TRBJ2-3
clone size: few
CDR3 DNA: TGTGCCAGCTCAGCTAGCGGGAGCACAGATACGCAGTATTTT
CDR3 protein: CASSASGSTDTQYF

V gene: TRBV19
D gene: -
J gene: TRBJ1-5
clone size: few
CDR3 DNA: TGTGCCAGTAGTGCAGGGGAATATCAGCCCCAGCATTTT
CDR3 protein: CASSAGEYQPQHF

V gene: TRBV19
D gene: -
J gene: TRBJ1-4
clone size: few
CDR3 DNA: TGTGCCAGTAGGGAAGCCCCTGAAAAACTGTTTTTT
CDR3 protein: CASREAPEKLFF

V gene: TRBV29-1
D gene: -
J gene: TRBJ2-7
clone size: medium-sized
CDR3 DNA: TGCAGCGTTGAAGATCCAGGGTTCCCCTACGAGCAGTACTTC
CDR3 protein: CSVEDPGFPYEQYF

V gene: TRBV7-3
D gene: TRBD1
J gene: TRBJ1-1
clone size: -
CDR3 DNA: TGTGCCAGCAGCTACCCCGGGACAGGTGAAGCTTTCTTT
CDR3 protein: CASSYPGTGEAFF

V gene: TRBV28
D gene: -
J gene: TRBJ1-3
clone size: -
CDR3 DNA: TGTGCCAGCAGGCCTTCGAACGGGTACCTCTCTGGAAACACCATATATTTT
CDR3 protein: CASRPSNGYLSGNTIYF

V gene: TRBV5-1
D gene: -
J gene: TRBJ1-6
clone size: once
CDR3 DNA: TGCGCCAGCAAGGGGAATCTCGGAAATTCACCCCTCCACTTT
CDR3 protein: CASKGNLGNSPLHF

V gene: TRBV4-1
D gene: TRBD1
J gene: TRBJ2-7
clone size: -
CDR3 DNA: TGCGCCAGCAGCCTGACAAACCGGGACAGTAACTACGAGCAGTACTTC
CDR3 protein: CASSLTNRDSNYEQYF

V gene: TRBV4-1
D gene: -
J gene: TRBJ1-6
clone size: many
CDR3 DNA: TGCGCCAGCAGCCAAGGAGTCCAGGGCGGCTCACCCCTCCACTTT
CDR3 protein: CASSQGVQGGSPLHF

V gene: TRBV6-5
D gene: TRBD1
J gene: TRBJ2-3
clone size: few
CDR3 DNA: TGTGCCAGCAGTCCGACAGGGGTCGGAACAGATACGCAGTATTTT
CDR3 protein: CASSPTGVGTDTQYF

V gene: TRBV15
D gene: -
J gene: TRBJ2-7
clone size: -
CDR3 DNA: TGTGCCACCAGCAACAAGGTCCACTACGAGCAGTACTTC
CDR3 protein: CATSNKVHYEQYF

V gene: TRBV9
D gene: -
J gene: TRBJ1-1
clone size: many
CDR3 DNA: TGTGCCAGCAGCTCAACCCTCCCCGGGGCTGAAGCTTTCTTT
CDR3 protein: CASSSTLPGAEAFF

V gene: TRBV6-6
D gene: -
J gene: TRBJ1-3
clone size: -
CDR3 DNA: TGTGCCAGCAGCGGCACAACGCGGAGCTCCGGAAACACCATATATTTT
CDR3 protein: CASSGTTRSSGNTIYF

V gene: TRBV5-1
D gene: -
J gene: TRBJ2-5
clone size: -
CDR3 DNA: TGCGCCAGCAGCTGGAAGCAAGAGACCCAGTACTTC
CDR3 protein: CASSWKQETQYF

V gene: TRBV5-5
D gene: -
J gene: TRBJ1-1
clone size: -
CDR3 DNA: TGTGCCAGCAGCTTGGCCCGGCCGGGACGAGACACTGAAGCTTTCTTT
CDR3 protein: CASSLARPGRDTEAFF

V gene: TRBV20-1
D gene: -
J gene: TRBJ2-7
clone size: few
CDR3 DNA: TGCAGTGCTAGCGAGCGCCCCCCGTGGGAGCAGTACTTC
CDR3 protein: CSASERPPWEQYF

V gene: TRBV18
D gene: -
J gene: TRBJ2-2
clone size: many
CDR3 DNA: TGTGCCAGCTCACCGGGTCTCTTCACCGGGGAGCTGTTTTTT
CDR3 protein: CASSPGLFTGELFF

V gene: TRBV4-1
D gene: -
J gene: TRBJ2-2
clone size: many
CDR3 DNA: TGCGCCAGCAGCCAAGAGGCTTGGACCGGGGAGCTGTTTTTT
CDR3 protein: CASSQEAWTGELFF

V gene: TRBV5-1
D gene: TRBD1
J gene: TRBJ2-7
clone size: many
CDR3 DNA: TGCGCCAGCAGCTCCGGGACAGGGAGCTACGAGCAGTACTTC
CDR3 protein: CASSSGTGSYEQYF

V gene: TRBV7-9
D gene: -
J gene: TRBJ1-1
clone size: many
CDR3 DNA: TGTGCCAGCAGCTTCCAGGAGGACACTGAAGCTTTCTTT
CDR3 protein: CASSFQEDTEAFF

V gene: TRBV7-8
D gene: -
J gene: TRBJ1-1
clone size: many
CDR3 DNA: TGTGCCAGCAGCTTAGAGGGTTTCGCCGTCAACACTGAAGCTTTCTTT
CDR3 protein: CASSLEGFAVNTEAFF

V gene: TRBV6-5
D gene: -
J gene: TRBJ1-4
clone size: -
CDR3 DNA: TGTGCCAGCAGTTACTCAGCGTCCGGGGGTGAAAAACTGTTTTTT
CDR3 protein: CASSYSASGGEKLFF

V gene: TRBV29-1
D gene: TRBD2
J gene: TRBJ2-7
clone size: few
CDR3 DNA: TGCAGCGTTTCGACTAGCGGAGGCGCCTACGAGCAGTACTTC
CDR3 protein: CSVSTSGGAYEQYF

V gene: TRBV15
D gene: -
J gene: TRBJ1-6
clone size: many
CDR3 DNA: TGTGCCACCAGCAGAGGGATGCTTAATTCACCCCTCCACTTT
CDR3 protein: CATSRGMLNSPLHF

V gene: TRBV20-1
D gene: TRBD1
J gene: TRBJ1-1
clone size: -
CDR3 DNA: TGCAGTGCTGCGGGACAGGGCGGCCTGAGCACTGAAGCTTTCTTT
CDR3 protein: CSAAGQGGLSTEAFF

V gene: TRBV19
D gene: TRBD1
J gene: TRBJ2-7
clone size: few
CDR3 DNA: TGTGCCAGTAGTATACCCGGGACAGGAGCCTACGAGCAGTACTTC
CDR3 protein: CASSIPGTGAYEQYF

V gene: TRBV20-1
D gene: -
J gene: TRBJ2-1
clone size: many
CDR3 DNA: TGCAGTGTAAACAGCGCGGGACTCTCAAGCTCCTACAATGAGCAGTTCTTC
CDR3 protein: CSVNSAGLSSSYNEQFF

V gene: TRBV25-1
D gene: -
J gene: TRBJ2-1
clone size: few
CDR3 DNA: TGTGCCAGCAGTGAAGAGAGGGGGGTGCAGTTCTTC
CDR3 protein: CASSEERGVQFF

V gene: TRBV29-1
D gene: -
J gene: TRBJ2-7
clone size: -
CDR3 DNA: TGCAGCGTTGAAGACCCGGGGACCCCGTCCTACGAGCAGTACTTC
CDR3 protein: CSVEDPGTPSYEQYF

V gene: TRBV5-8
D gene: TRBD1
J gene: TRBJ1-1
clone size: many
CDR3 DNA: TGTGCCAGCAGCAAGGACAGGGGCACTGAAGCTTTCTTT
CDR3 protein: CASSKDRGTEAFF

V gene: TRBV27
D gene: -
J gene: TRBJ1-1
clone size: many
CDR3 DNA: TGTGCCAGCAGTTTAAGACTTTCTAACACTGAAGCTTTCTTT
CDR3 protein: CASSLRLSNTEAFF

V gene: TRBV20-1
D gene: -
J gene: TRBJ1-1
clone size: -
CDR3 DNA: TGCAGTGCTAGAACCACAGGGCGGTCGGCTGAAGCTTTCTTT
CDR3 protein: CSARTTGRSAEAFF

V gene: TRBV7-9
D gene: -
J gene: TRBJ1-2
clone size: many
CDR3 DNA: TGTGCCAGCAGCTTAGACGGACGCCAAGCTAACTATGGCTACACCTTC
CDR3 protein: CASSLDGRQANYGYTF